Presented here are 27 T cell receptor beta chains from one specimen sequenced in a study of technical replicates of blood from a few donors. Measured with immunoSEQ multiplex PCR; TCRdb has only the in-frame clones, and not every one. The sample shows tens of thousands of clones, 96% of them seen only once. Sequencing used T cells isolated from PBMCs. The receptors stem from a human donor in good health.

The CDR3 bases are TGTGCCTGGAGTGTACAGGGCTTACGCTACGAGCAGTACTTC. This translates into CAWSVQGLRYEQYF. V usage is TRBV30 and J usage is TRBJ2-7; the D gene is possibly TRBD1 (6 bases). Germline V gives CDR1 GTSNPN, CDR2 SVGIG (reference sequence). V was shortened by 0 bases and J by 3 bases, with 12 bases between the two germline ends. This CDR3 contains 14 residues. Full variable domain (missing parts from reference TRBV30 and TRBJ2-7): SQTIHQWPATLVQPVGSPLSLECTVEGTSNPNLYWYRQAAGRGLQLLFYSVGIGQISSEVPQNLSASRPQDRQFILSSKKLLLSDSGFYLCAWSVQGLRYEQYFGPGTRLTVT.

The CDR3 spells CASSVRQSNTEAFF. DNA for the CDR3: TGTGCCAGCAGTGTGCGGCAGTCGAACACTGAAGCTTTCTTT. The chain carries TRBV2 and TRBJ1-1; no clear D gene. Trimming removed 4 bases from V and 1 base from J, with 10 bases in between. This CDR3 has 14 amino acids. The germline gives CDR1 SNHLY, CDR2 FYNNEI. The whole variable domain, remainder taken from reference TRBV2 and TRBJ1-1, is EPEVTQTPSHQVTQMGQEVILRCVPISNHLYFYWYRQILGQKVEFLVSFYNNEISEKSEIFDDQFSVERPDGSNFTLKIRSTKLEDSAMYFCASSVRQSNTEAFFGQGTRLTVV.

The chain uses TRBV28 and TRBJ2-7, with D possibly matching TRBD1 (5 bases). V lost 4 bases, J lost 5 bases, and 9 bases lay in between. This CDR3 is built from 12 residues. Looked up from germline, CDR1 is MDHEN and CDR2 is SYDVKM. In DNA form, the CDR3 reads TGTGCCAGCAGTTCGACAGTTCACGAGCAGTACTTC. It yields the protein CASSSTVHEQYF. Full variable domain (missing parts from reference TRBV28 and TRBJ2-7): DVKVTQSSRYLVKRTGEKVFLECVQDMDHENMFWYRQDPGLGLRLIYFSYDVKMKEKGDIPEGYSVSREKKERFSLILESASTNQTSMYLCASSSTVHEQYFGPGTRLTVT.

The genes are TRBV19 and TRBJ2-7, with a possible D match to TRBD2 (6 bases). CDR3 size: 14 residues. V was clipped by 0 bases and J by 5 bases, with 11 bases between them. Germline CDR1 LNHDA, CDR2 SQIVND (reference sequence). The CDR3 region has the DNA TGTGCCAGTAGTATAGACGAAGCGGGCGACGAGCAGTACTTC. Translation: CASSIDEAGDEQYF.

The chain links TRBV7-2 to TRBJ2-5, with TRBD2 identical over 8 bases. The V gene's germline CDR1 is SGHTA and CDR2 FQGNSA. This CDR3 has 15 residues. The V segment lost 3 bases and the J segment 4 bases; nucleotides outside the gene matches: 7. The CDR3 loop reads CASSLGTRFLETQYF. The CDR3 region has the DNA TGTGCCAGCAGCTTGGGGACTAGATTTTTAGAGACCCAGTACTTC.

The CDR3 spells CASTTGGSEAFF. The CDR3 DNA is TGTGCCAGCACCACGGGGGGGTCCGAAGCTTTCTTT. This chain joins TRBV6-6 and TRBJ1-1, with a tentative D call TRBD1 (5 bases). CDR3 size: 12 residues. CDR1 is MNHNY and CDR2 is SVGAGI in the germline V gene (reference sequence). Trimming removed 7 bases from V and 8 bases from J, with 14 bases in between.

This sequence joins TRBV6-4 and TRBJ1-5; no reliable D call. In germline, CDR1 is MRHNA, CDR2 SNTAGT. This CDR3 is 12 amino acids long. V was clipped by 8 bases and J by 6 bases, with 11 bases between them. This chain's CDR3 is CASSRFRQPQHF. In DNA, the CDR3 is TGTGCCAGCTCTAGATTCCGTCAGCCCCAGCATTTT.

The CDR3 loop is CASSLLSSTDTQYF. CDR3 sequence (DNA): TGTGCCAGCAGCTTGCTAAGTAGCACAGATACGCAGTATTTT. The chain links TRBV7-3 to TRBJ2-3; D is undetermined. The V end was cut by 3 bases, the J end by 0 bases, with 7 bases between. From germline, CDR1 is SGHTA and CDR2 FQGTGA. The CDR3 length is 14 residues.

The count of this clone is one. The chain links TRBV6-5 to TRBJ2-3, with 7 bases lining up with TRBD1. Germline V gene lookup returns CDR1 MNHEY and CDR2 SVGAGI. The J segment lost 4 bases and the V segment lost 0 bases, leaving 7 bases of the junction unmatched. The CDR3 consists of 16 residues. DNA of the CDR3: TGTGCCAGCAGTTACTCTATTAACAGGGGCCCAGATACGCAGTATTTT. Its protein is CASSYSINRGPDTQYF.

The rearrangement uses TRBV25-1 and TRBJ1-2; D call uncertain. V lost 1 base, J lost 4 bases, and 10 bases lay in between. This CDR3 is 14 amino acids long. From germline, CDR1 is MGHDK and CDR2 SYGVNS. The CDR3 here is CASSEWSGPYGYTF. DNA for the CDR3: TGTGCCAGCAGTGAATGGAGCGGGCCCTATGGCTACACCTTC.

V gene TRBV15 combines with J gene TRBJ1-1; D is undetermined. The germline gives CDR1 LNHNV, CDR2 YYDKDF (reference sequence). The CDR3 has 15 residues. V lost 0 bases, J lost 2 bases, and 10 bases lay in between. The CDR3 DNA reads TGTGCCACCAGCAGAGAAGGATTGACTAACACTGAAGCTTTCTTT. Translated: CATSREGLTNTEAFF.

Only one count was recorded for this clone. The chain uses TRBV9 and TRBJ1-2, with D possibly TRBD1 on 5 matching bases. CDR1 SGDLS and CDR2 YYNGEE come from the germline V gene. The V and J ends lost 4 bases and 8 bases respectively, with 21 bases between them. The CDR3 runs to 15 residues. The CDR3 nucleotides read TGTGCCAGCAGCACACCTCCCTCAAGGGGAACCGGCTACACCTTC. It yields the protein CASSTPPSRGTGYTF. The whole variable domain, remainder taken from reference TRBV9 and TRBJ1-2, is DSGVTQTPKHLITATGQRVTLRCSPRSGDLSVYWYQQSLDQGLQFLIQYYNGEERAKGNILERFSAQQFPDLHSELNLSSLELGDSALYFCASSTPPSRGTGYTFGSGTRLTVV.

CDR3 in DNA: TGTGCCAGCAGCCCGTCCGGGAACACTGAAGCTTTCTTT. Its protein is CASSPSGNTEAFF. This chain joins TRBV11-3 and TRBJ1-1; D gene unclear. The CDR3 has 13 amino acids. Germline CDR1 and CDR2: SGHNT and YENEEA. V was cut by 5 bases and J by 1 base, with 8 bases left in between.

The V call is TRBV13, the J call TRBJ2-1, with a tentative D call TRBD1 (6 bases). V was shortened by 4 bases and J by 0 bases, with 10 bases between the two germline ends. CDR1 is PRHDT, CDR2 FYEKMQ, per germline (reference sequence). There are 15 residues in the CDR3. The CDR3 DNA reads as TGTGCCAGCAGCTGGACAGACAGCTCCTACAATGAGCAGTTCTTC. Translated, it gives CASSWTDSSYNEQFF.

This clone was seen a single time. Compared with germline, one end of the junction differs, possibly owing to a read error. The chain links TRBV20-1 to TRBJ2-7; a possible D gene is TRBD1 (6 bases). Germline lookup yields CDR1 DFQATT and CDR2 SNEGSKA (reference sequence). The CDR3 extends over 11 amino acids. Here the CDR3 DNA reads TGCAGTGCTAGAGGTCCCTACCGGGACACCTTC. Protein product: CSARGPYRDTF.

The DNA for the CDR3 is TGTGCCAGCAGCTTATACGAGCCAGGTCTTTCCTACGAGCAGTACTTC. Translation gives CASSLYEPGLSYEQYF. The V gene is TRBV7-6, the J gene TRBJ2-7, with D hard to call. V lost 2 bases and J 1 base, leaving 15 bases between the germline ends. The CDR3 is 16 amino acids. From germline, CDR1 is SGHVS and CDR2 FNYEAQ.

The chain joins TRBV19 to TRBJ2-7, with 9 positions matching TRBD1. J was trimmed by 7 bases and V by 5 bases; bases with no gene match: 6. This CDR3 has 13 amino acids. CDR1 is LNHDA, CDR2 SQIVND, per germline (reference sequence). The DNA for the CDR3 is TGTGCCAGTAGTCAACAGGGGGCAGGGGAGCAGTACTTC. Amino acid sequence: CASSQQGAGEQYF.

This rearrangement joins TRBV5-1 to TRBJ2-2; D might be TRBD2 (5 bases). The V and J ends lost 4 bases and 0 bases respectively, with 13 bases between them. The length of the CDR3 is 16 residues. Germline V CDR1 and CDR2: SGHRS, YFSETQ. The CDR3: CASSLARGSNTGELFF. CDR3 nucleotide sequence: TGCGCCAGCAGCCTGGCCCGGGGATCGAACACCGGGGAGCTGTTTTTT.

The chain joins TRBV5-1 to TRBJ1-3; 10 bases are a match to TRBD1. Trimming took 2 bases from V and 5 from J; bases not matched to a gene: 10. Germline V gives CDR1 SGHRS, CDR2 YFSETQ. This CDR3 is 17 amino acids long. The CDR3 loop reads CASSFNSGDRGRNTIYF. The CDR3 DNA sequence: TGCGCCAGCAGCTTTAATTCTGGGGACAGGGGAAGAAACACCATATATTTT.

The J gene is TRBJ2-3, the V gene TRBV7-2; 11 positions match TRBD2. CDR1 is SGHTA, CDR2 FQGNSA, per germline. With 5 bases clipped from V and 12 bases from J, the junction kept 19 bases outside the gene matches. The CDR3 covers 17 residues. The CDR3 sequence is CASSQFLAGGPSYRQYF. CDR3 sequence (DNA): TGTGCCAGCAGCCAGTTTTTAGCGGGAGGGCCCTCTTATAGACAGTATTTT.

The rearrangement joins TRBV27 to TRBJ1-2; D is ambiguous. Per the germline V gene, CDR1 is MNHEY and CDR2 is SMNVEV (reference sequence). This CDR3 is 13 amino acids long. Trimming removed 2 bases from V and 2 bases from J, with 6 bases in between. This CDR3 is CASSLDGNYGYTF. The CDR3 nucleotides read TGTGCCAGCAGTTTAGACGGGAACTATGGCTACACCTTC.

This sequence joins TRBV4-1 and TRBJ2-7; 9 bases are a match to TRBD1. The CDR3 is made up of 15 amino acids. J was trimmed by 2 bases and V by 4 bases; bases with no gene match: 6. Germline loops: CDR1 MGHRA, CDR2 YSYEKL. Written as DNA, the CDR3 is TGCGCCAGCAGCCTATCGACAGGGGGGACCTACGAGCAGTACTTC. Its protein product is CASSLSTGGTYEQYF.

The chain combines TRBV7-9 with TRBJ2-1; TRBD2 aligns across 7 bases. This CDR3 is 17 amino acids long. Per the germline V gene, CDR1 is SEHNR and CDR2 is FQNEAQ (reference sequence). The V segment lost 1 base and the J segment 8 bases; nucleotides outside the gene matches: 14. For the CDR3, the DNA is TGTGCCAGCAGCTTAGTCTCTGCGGGAGATGGTTCTGATGAGCAGTTCTTC. This gives the protein CASSLVSAGDGSDEQFF.

The genes are TRBV12-5 and TRBJ1-2, with 9 bases matching TRBD1. V was pared by 6 bases and J by 4 bases, with 6 bases of the junction left unmatched. Per germline, CDR1 LGHNT and CDR2 FRNRAP. This CDR3 comprises 14 residues. The DNA of the CDR3 is TGTGCTAGTGGCCCGGGACAGGGACCCTATGGCTACACCTTC. Amino acid sequence: CASGPGQGPYGYTF.

The rearrangement links TRBV2 to TRBJ2-7; maybe TRBD1 (6 bases). The CDR3 covers 11 residues. The V end lost 7 bases, the J end lost 4 bases, and 8 bases lay between the germline ends. In germline, CDR1 is SNHLY, CDR2 FYNNEI. In DNA form, the CDR3 reads TGTGCCAGCATGGACAGTTACGAGCAGTACTTC. Residues: CASMDSYEQYF.

The chain uses TRBV7-9 and TRBJ1-2; the D is unclear. The CDR3 totals 14 residues. The germline V and J ends were trimmed by 3 bases and 4 bases, with 12 bases remaining between them. The V gene's germline CDR1 is SEHNR and CDR2 FQNEAQ (reference sequence). CDR3 protein: CASSFGRDFYGYTF. CDR3 nucleotides: TGTGCCAGCAGCTTCGGCCGGGATTTCTATGGCTACACCTTC. The whole variable domain, remainder taken from reference TRBV7-9 and TRBJ1-2, is DTGVSQNPRHKITKRGQNVTFRCDPISEHNRLYWYRQTLGQGPEFLTYFQNEAQLEKSRLLSDRFSAERPKGSFSTLEIQRTEQGDSAMYLCASSFGRDFYGYTFGSGTRLTVV.

This chain uses TRBV11-3 with TRBJ1-1, with D possibly TRBD1 on 5 matching bases. The CDR3 has 14 residues. Trimming removed 0 bases from V and 3 bases from J, with 8 bases in between. Per germline, CDR1 SGHNT and CDR2 YENEEA. The chain's CDR3 is CASSLEQAYTEAFF. The CDR3 coding sequence is TGTGCCAGCAGCTTAGAACAGGCCTACACTGAAGCTTTCTTT.